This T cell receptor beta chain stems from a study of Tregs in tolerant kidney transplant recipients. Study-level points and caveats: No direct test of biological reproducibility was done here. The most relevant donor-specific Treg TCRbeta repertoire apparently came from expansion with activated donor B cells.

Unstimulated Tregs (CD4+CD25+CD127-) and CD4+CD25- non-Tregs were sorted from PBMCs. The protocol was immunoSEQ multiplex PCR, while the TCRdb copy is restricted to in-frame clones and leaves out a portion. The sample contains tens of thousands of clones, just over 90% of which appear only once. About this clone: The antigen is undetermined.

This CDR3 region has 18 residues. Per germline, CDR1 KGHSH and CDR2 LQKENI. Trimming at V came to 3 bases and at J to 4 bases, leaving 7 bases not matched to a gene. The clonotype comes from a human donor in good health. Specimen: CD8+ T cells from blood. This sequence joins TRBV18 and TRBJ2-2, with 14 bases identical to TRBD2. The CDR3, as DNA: TGTGCCAGCTCACCGGGACTAGCGGGAGCGCGAAGCACCGGGGAGCTGTTTTTT. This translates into CASSPGLAGARSTGELFF.